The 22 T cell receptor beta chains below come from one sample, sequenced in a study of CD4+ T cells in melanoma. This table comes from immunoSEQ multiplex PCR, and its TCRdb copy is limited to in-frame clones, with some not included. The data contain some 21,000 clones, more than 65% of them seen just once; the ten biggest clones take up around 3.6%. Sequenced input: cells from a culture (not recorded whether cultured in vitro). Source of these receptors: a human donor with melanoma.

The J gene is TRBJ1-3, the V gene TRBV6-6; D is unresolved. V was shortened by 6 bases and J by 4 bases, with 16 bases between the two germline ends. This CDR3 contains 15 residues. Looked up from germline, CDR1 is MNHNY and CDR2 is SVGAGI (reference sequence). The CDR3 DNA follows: TGTGCCAGCAGAGTTACGTACAGTCCGGGAAACACCATATATTTT. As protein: CASRVTYSPGNTIYF.

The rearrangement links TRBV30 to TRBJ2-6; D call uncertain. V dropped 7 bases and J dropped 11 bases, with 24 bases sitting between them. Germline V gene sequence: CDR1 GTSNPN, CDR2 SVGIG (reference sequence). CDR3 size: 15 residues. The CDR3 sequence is CASAAGLFHGHVLTF. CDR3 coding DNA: TGTGCCTCGGCCGCCGGTCTATTCCATGGCCACGTCCTGACTTTC. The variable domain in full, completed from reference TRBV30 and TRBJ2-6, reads SQTIHQWPATLVQPVGSPLSLECTVEGTSNPNLYWYRQAAGRGLQLLFYSVGIGQISSEVPQNLSASRPQDRQFILSSKKLLLSDSGFYLCASAAGLFHGHVLTFGAGSRLTVL.

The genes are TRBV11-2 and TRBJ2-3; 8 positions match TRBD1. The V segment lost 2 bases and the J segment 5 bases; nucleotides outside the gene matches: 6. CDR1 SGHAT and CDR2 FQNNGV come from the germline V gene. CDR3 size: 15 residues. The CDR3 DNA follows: TGTGCCAGCAGCTTAAGGACAGGGATAGGAGATACGCAGTATTTT. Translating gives CASSLRTGIGDTQYF.

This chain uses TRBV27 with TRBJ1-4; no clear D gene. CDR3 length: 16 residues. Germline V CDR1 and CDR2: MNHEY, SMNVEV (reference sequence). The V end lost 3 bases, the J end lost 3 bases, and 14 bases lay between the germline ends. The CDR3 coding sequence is TGTGCCAGCAGTTTGAGGGCGCACTACCCTAATGAAAAACTGTTTTTT. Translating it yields CASSLRAHYPNEKLFF.

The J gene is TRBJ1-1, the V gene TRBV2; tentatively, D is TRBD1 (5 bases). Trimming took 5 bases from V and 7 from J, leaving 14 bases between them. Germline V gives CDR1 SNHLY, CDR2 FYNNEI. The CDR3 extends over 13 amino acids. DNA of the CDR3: TGTGCCAGCAGTCGCGGGGCTTTTGGTGAAGCTTTCTTT. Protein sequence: CASSRGAFGEAFF.

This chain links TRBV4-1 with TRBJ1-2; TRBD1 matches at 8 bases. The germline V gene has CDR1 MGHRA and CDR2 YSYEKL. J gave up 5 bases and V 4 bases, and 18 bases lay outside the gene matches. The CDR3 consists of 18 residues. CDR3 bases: TGCGCCAGCAGCCCCCTCATCCCGAGGACAGGGACCTTTTATGGCTACACCTTC. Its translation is CASSPLIPRTGTFYGYTF.

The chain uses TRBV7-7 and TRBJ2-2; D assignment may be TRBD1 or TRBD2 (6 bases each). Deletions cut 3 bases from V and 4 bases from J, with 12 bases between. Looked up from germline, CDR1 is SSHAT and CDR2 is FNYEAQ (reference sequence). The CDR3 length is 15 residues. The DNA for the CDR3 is TGTGCCAGCAGCTTCGGGGGCCCAATCACCGGGGAGCTGTTTTTT. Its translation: CASSFGGPITGELFF.

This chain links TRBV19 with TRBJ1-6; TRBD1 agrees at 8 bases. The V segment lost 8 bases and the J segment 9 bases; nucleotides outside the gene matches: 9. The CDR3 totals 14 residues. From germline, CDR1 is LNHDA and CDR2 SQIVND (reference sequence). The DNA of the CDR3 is TGTGCCAGTGGACAGGACAGGGTCGGTTCACCCCTCCACTTT. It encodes CASGQDRVGSPLHF.

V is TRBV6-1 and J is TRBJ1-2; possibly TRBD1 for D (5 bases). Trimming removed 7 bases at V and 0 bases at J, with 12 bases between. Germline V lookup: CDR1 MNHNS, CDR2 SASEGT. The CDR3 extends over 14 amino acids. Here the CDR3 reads CASTREPANYGYTF. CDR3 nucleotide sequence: TGTGCCAGCACCAGGGAACCCGCTAACTATGGCTACACCTTC.

The DNA of the CDR3 is TGTGCCAGCAGCAAAATCCACCTGGGGGCGGGGAGGGCTAATGAAAAACTGTTTTTT. Translated, it gives CASSKIHLGAGRANEKLFF. The rearrangement joins TRBV21-1 to TRBJ1-4. TRBV21-1 is a listed pseudogene. This CDR3 spans 19 amino acids.

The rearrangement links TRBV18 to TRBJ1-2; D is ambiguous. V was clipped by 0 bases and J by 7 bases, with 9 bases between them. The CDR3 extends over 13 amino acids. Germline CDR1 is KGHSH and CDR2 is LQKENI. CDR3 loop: CASSPPVLFGYTF. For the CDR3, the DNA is TGTGCCAGCTCACCACCGGTGCTATTTGGCTACACCTTC.

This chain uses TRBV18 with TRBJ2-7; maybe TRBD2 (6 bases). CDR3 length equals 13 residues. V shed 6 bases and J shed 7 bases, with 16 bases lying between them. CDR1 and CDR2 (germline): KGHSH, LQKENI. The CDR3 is CASSPGLEKEQYF. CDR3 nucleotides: TGTGCCAGCTCGCCGGGACTTGAGAAGGAGCAGTACTTC.

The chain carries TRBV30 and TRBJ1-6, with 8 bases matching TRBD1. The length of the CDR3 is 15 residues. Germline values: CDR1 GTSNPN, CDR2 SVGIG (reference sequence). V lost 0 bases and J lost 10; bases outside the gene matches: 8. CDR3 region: CAWSVTGTGTSPLHF. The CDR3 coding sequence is TGTGCCTGGAGTGTAACCGGGACAGGCACATCACCCCTCCACTTT. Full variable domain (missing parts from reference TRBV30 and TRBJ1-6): SQTIHQWPATLVQPVGSPLSLECTVEGTSNPNLYWYRQAAGRGLQLLFYSVGIGQISSEVPQNLSASRPQDRQFILSSKKLLLSDSGFYLCAWSVTGTGTSPLHFGNGTRLTVT.

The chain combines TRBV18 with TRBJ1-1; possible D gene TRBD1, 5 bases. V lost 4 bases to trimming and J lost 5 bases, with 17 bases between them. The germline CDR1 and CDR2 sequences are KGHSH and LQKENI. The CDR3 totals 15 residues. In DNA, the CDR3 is TGTGCCAGCTCACTGGGGGGAGGGGAGAGGACTGAAGCTTTCTTT. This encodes CASSLGGGERTEAFF.

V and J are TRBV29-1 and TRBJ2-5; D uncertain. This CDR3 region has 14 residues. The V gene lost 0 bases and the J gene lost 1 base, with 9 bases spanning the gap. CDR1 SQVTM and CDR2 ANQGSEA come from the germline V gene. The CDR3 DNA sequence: TGCAGCGTTGAAGATGGCTGGATCCAAGAGACCCAGTACTTC. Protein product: CSVEDGWIQETQYF.

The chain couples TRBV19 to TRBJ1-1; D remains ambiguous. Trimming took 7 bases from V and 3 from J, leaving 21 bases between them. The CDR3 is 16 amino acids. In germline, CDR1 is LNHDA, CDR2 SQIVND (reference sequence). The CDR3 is CASKRQSSLEDTEAFF. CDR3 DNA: TGTGCCAGTAAAAGGCAAAGCTCTCTCGAGGACACTGAAGCTTTCTTT.

CDR3 sequence reads: CASMRVFSQPQHF. The CDR3, as DNA: TGTGCCAGCATGAGGGTTTTCTCTCAGCCCCAGCATTTT. V usage is TRBV2 and J usage is TRBJ1-5; D not resolved. The germline CDR1 and CDR2 sequences are SNHLY and FYNNEI. The CDR3 loop spans 13 amino acids. V was cut by 7 bases and J by 6 bases, with 13 bases left in between.

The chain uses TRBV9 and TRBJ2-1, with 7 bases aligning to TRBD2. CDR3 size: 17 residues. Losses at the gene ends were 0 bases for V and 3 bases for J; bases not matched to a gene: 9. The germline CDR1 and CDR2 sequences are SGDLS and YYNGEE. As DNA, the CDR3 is TGTGCCAGCAGCGTAGTGGCTAGCGGTGGCCTCTACAATGAGCAGTTCTTC. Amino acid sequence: CASSVVASGGLYNEQFF.

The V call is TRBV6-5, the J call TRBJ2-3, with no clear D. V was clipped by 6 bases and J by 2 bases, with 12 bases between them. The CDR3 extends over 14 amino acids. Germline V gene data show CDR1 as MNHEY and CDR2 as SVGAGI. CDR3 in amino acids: CASSLVGFTDTQYF. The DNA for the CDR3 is TGTGCCAGCAGCTTGGTCGGGTTCACAGATACGCAGTATTTT.

The CDR3 loop reads CASSDQTLGPQHF. DNA of the CDR3: TGTGCCAGCAGTGATCAGACCCTAGGACCCCAGCATTTT. The J gene is TRBJ1-5, the V gene TRBV25-1; no firm D call. V lost 3 bases and J 10 bases, leaving 13 bases between the germline ends. CDR3 size: 13 residues. Germline V gene sequence: CDR1 MGHDK, CDR2 SYGVNS.

The CDR3 reads CASSPDREEQPQHF. CDR3 nucleotides: TGTGCCAGCAGTCCGGACAGGGAAGAACAGCCCCAGCATTTT. The V and J genes are TRBV2 and TRBJ1-5; 8 nucleotides line up with TRBD1. The junction had 7 bases not matched to a gene; V was cut back by 5 bases and J by 7 bases. The CDR3 spans 14 residues. CDR1 is SNHLY and CDR2 is FYNNEI in the germline V gene.

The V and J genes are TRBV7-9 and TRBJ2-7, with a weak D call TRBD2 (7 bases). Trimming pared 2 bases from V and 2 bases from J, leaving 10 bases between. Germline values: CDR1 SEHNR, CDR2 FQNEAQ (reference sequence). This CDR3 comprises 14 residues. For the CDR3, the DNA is TGTGCCAGCAGCTTAATAGGGGGGGCCTACGAGCAGTACTTC. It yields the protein CASSLIGGAYEQYF.